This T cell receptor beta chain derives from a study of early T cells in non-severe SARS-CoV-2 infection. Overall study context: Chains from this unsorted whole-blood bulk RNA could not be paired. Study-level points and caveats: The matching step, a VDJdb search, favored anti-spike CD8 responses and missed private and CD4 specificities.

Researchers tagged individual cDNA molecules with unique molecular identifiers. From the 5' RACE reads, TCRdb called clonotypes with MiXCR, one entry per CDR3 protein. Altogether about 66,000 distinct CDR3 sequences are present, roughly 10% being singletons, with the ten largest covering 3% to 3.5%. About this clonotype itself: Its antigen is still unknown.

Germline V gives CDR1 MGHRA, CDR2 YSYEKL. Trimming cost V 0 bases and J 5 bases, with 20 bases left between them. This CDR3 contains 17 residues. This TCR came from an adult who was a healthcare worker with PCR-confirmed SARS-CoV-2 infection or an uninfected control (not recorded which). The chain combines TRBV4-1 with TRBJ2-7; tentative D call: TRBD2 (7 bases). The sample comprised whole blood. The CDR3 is CASSQDSRDGGGHEQYF. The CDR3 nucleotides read TGCGCCAGCAGCCAAGATTCACGGGACGGCGGGGGCCACGAGCAGTACTTC.